This TCR beta chain was identified in a study of blood T cell repertoires in COVID-19. Across the whole study: Spain, Italy and the United States supplied samples that represented acute and convalescent COVID-19.

Germline V gene sequence: CDR1 SNHLY, CDR2 FYNNEI. The CDR3 runs to 16 residues. V was trimmed by 10 bases and J by 2 bases, leaving 20 bases between them. Profiled with immunoSEQ multiplex PCR; TCRdb holds only in-frame clones, not every one. The sample lists roughly 200,000 clones, roughly 85% seen once, with under 20% in the top ten. What was sequenced was PBMCs or T cells enriched from blood (not recorded which). The clonotype originates from a man in his forties who had recovered from COVID-19. This chain connects TRBV2 to TRBJ1-4, with D tentatively TRBD1 (6 bases). CDR3 nucleotide sequence: TGTGCCACCAAAGGGGGGGATCGGGTTACTAATGAAAAACTGTTTTTT. Translating it yields CATKGGDRVTNEKLFF.